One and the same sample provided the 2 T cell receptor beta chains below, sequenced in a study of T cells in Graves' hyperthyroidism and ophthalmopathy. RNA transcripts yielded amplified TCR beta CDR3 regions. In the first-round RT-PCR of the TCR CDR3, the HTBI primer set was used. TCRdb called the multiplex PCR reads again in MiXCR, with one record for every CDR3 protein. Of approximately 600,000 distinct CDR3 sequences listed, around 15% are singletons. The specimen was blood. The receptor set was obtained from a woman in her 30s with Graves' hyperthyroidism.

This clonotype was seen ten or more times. In nucleotides, the CDR3 is TGCAGTGCTAGGACGTCGACACTGAACTACGAGCAGTACTTC. Its translation: CSARTSTLNYEQYF. The V and J genes are TRBV20-1 and TRBJ2-7; D uncertain. The germline gives CDR1 DFQATT, CDR2 SNEGSKA (reference sequence). The CDR3 contains 14 residues. Trimming shortened V by 3 bases and J by 3 bases, and 15 bases separated the two germline ends.

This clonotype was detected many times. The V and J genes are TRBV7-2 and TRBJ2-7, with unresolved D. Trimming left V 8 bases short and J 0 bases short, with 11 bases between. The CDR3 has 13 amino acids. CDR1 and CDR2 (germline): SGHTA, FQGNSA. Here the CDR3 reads CASSWQASYEQYF. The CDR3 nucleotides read TGTGCCAGCTCCTGGCAGGCCTCCTACGAGCAGTACTTC.